A single TCR beta chain is shown here with its context. This clone was detected only a few times. Its antigen is not yet known. No base quality information exists; no much larger clone differs at one position. The data belong to a study of beta chain features in type 1 diabetes (dated 2018 in TCRdb). General notes on the study: No differences in mean age, gender distribution, total cell number or subset yield were found between patients and healthy donors. Regulatory and stem cell-like memory subsets were isolated from only 8 patients and roughly 8 healthy donors, whereas naive and central memory subsets came from all 30 or so donors. In the study, TCRB repertoires of sorted circulating CD4+ T cell subsets from recently diagnosed type 1 diabetes patients were compared with those of matched healthy donors. A total of roughly 110 million sorted cells were examined across all samples, and the number of cells per subset was strongly correlated with RNA yield. General study outcomes and caveats: HLA sub-analyses involved small numbers of individuals, so any influence of HLA type on TCRB rearrangement remained unresolved. Patients with type 1 diabetes made fewer insertions and deleted more nucleotides at VDJ recombination sites, implying thymic rearrangement abnormalities. Because cDNA rather than genomic DNA was sequenced, highly expressing activated cells could have been over-represented, although no difference in activation and CD3 levels was found between groups. Type 1 diabetes patients showed a moderate but significant shortening of TCRB CDR3 length in all four CD4+ subsets. Naive, central memory and regulatory TCRB repertoires appeared more similar among patients than among healthy donors. Shorter templates might have been favored by PCR, but patient and control samples were amplified and corrected together, so both groups would have been affected equally by any skew.

At the junction V is shortened by 0 bases and J by 0 bases, with 8 bases in between. The CDR3 runs 16 residues from the cysteine to the phenylalanine. Only the CDR3 part of the read is kept: 48 bases, read in frame from the first base. As encoded in the germline V gene, CDR1 is SGHTA while CDR2 is FQGTGA. A single peripheral blood draw of around 120 mL on average was collected from each donor into heparinised tubes. Naive, central memory, regulatory and stem cell-like memory CD4+ T cells were sorted on a BD FACSAria II using a panel including CD45RO, CCR7, CD25, CD127, CD95 and CD27. Purity was above 95% for every sorted population. Right away, PBMCs were isolated by Lymphoprep density gradient centrifugation and were stained directly, with no culture step. Samples were stained and sorted in pairs, with one healthy donor and one patient per experiment, so that batch effects were minimized. The entire isolated RNA was reverse transcribed using the High Capacity cDNA Reverse Transcription Kit, and thus expressed TCRB transcripts were sequenced. Naive, central memory and regulatory T cell samples underwent deep immunoSEQ sequencing, averaging around 4 million total reads per sample. Sorted cells were lysed in RLT buffer, and RNA was extracted using DNase-treated RNeasy Micro or Mini kits according to cell number. To prevent cross-contamination, every cell subset was processed on its own, while patient and healthy donor samples were processed together. The immunoSEQ multiplex PCR was used to amplify TCRB sequences from cDNA, yielding 87-bp fragments that span the CDR3 region. Sequencing of the amplicons was performed on the Illumina HiSeq platform. In the paper's pipeline: PCR bias was corrected computationally using synthetic template baselines, and reads within Hamming distance 2 were collapsed, with unmergeable singletons discarded. Reads were aligned against IMGT so that V, D and J genes, CDR3 length and insertions or deletions at six rearrangement sites could be assigned. Clonotype counts were normalized to sorted cell number within each subset before computing true diversity and Gini coefficients with the tcR R package. Repertoire sharing was quantified using the overlap coefficient calculated on TCRB nucleotide sequences. Out-of-frame TCRB sequences from naive cells were analyzed to stand in for the pre-selection repertoire. TCRdb obtained this table from immuneACCESS and retained in-frame rearrangements with V and J assigned. These tables miss some clones; where compared with another copy, unresolved V genes account for less than half of the shortfall, and the remainder is unexplained. V, J and clone size are those of that table, while D and trimming were read from the DNA. Present in this sample are 900,000 or so clones, roughly 17% of which were seen just once. The ten largest clones represent 0.023% of the sample.

What was sequenced was naive CD4+ T cells from blood. The cell subset or site label for this specimen denotes: true naive CD4+ T cells. The clonotype was recovered from a woman aged 18-29 years in good health. The chain is assembled from TRBV7-3 and TRBJ2-2; the D gene is unclear. The nucleotides are TGTGCCAGCAGCTTAACTGGGATCCCGAACACCGGGGAGCTGTTTTTT. Its translation reads: CASSLTGIPNTGELFF.